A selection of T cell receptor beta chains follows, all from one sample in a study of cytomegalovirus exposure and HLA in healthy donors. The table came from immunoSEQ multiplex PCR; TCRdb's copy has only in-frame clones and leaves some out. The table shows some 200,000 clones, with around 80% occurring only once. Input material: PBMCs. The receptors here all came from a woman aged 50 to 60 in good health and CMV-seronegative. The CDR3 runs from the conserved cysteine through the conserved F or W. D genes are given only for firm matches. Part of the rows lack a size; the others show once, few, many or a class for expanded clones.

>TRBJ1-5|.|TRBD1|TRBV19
CASSMVTGGAGQPQHF
TGTGCCAGTAGTATGGTGACAGGGGGCGCCGGTCAGCCCCAGCATTTT
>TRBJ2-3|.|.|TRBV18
CASSPPGRGTDTQYF
TGTGCCAGCTCACCACCGGGCAGGGGCACAGATACGCAGTATTTT
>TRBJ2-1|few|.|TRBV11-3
CASSTRDIGDNEQFF
TGTGCCAGCAGTACCCGGGACATCGGAGACAATGAGCAGTTCTTC
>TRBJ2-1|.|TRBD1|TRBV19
CASSTGTGYNEQFF
TGTGCCAGTAGTACCGGGACAGGCTACAATGAGCAGTTCTTC
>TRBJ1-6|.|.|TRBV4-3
CASSGFSSGGWNSPLHF
TGCGCCAGCAGCGGGTTCAGTAGCGGGGGTTGGAATTCACCCCTCCACTTT
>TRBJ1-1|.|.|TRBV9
CASSPGLGNTEAFF
TGTGCCAGCAGCCCGGGACTGGGGAACACTGAAGCTTTCTTT
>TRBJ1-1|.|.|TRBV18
CASSSNRETEAFF
TGTGCCAGCTCATCAAACAGGGAAACTGAAGCTTTCTTT
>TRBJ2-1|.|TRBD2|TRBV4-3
CASSQRALAGGNNEQFF
TGCGCCAGCAGCCAAAGGGCCCTAGCGGGAGGGAACAATGAGCAGTTCTTC
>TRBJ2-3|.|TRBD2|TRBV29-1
CSVDGGGSLAQYF
TGCAGCGTTGACGGAGGCGGGAGTTTAGCGCAGTATTTT
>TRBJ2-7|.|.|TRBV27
CASSLSPFGDTYEQYF
TGTGCCAGCAGTTTATCACCTTTCGGGGACACCTACGAGCAGTACTTC
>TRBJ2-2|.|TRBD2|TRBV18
CASSPQRGSGELFF
TGTGCCAGCTCACCACAGCGGGGATCTGGGGAGCTGTTTTTT
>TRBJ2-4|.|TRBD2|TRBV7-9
CASSLGSGRLNKNIQYF
TGTGCCAGCAGCTTAGGTAGCGGGAGGCTAAACAAAAACATTCAGTACTTC
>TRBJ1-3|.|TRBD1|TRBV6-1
CASRDRSPGNTIYF
TGTGCCAGCCGGGACAGGTCCCCTGGAAACACCATATATTTT
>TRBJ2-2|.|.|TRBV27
CASSLRTITGELFF
TGTGCCAGCAGTTTACGCACAATCACCGGGGAGCTGTTTTTT
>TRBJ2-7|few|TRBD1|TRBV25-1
CASSDNGQGGDEQYF
TGTGCCAGCAGTGACAACGGACAGGGAGGCGACGAGCAGTACTTC
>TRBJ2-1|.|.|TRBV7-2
CASSFSDRIYEQFF
TGTGCCAGCAGCTTCTCGGACAGAATCTATGAGCAGTTCTTC
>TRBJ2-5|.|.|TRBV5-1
CASSLAADPRGTQYF
TGCGCCAGCAGCTTGGCGGCTGATCCTAGAGGGACCCAGTACTTC
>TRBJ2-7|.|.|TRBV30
CAYKQGTYEQYF
TGTGCCTACAAACAGGGAACCTACGAGCAGTACTTC
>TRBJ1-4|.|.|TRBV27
CASSTRYRDTGEKLFF
TGTGCCAGCAGCACACGCTACCGGGACACAGGTGAAAAACTGTTTTTT
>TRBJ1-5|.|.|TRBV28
CASSSGTHQPQHF
TGTGCCAGCAGTTCCGGGACACATCAGCCCCAGCATTTT
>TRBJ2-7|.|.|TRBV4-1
CASSQAPGSYEQYF
TGCGCCAGCAGCCAAGCTCCGGGCTCCTACGAGCAGTACTTC
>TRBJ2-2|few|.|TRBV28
CASSLSGHYTGELFF
TGTGCCAGCAGTTTATCCGGACACTACACCGGGGAGCTGTTTTTT
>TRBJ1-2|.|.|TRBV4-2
CASSQDSSGRYGYTF
TGTGCCAGCAGCCAAGACTCCTCGGGGAGGTATGGCTACACCTTC
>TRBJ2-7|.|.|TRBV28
CASSFEHPGEQYF
TGTGCCAGCAGTTTCGAACACCCGGGGGAGCAGTACTTC
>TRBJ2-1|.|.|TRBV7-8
CASSPSGVGHEQFF
TGTGCCAGCAGCCCCTCGGGAGTGGGCCATGAGCAGTTCTTC
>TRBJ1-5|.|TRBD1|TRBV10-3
CAISESRGQGGQPQHF
TGTGCCATCAGTGAGTCGAGGGGACAGGGAGGTCAGCCCCAGCATTTT
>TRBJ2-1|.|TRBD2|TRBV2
CATAGLAGDTYNEQFF
TGTGCCACCGCTGGACTAGCGGGAGATACCTACAATGAGCAGTTCTTC
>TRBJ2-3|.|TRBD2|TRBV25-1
CASSPTSGGIQGDTQYF
TGTGCCAGCAGCCCGACTAGCGGGGGGATTCAAGGAGATACGCAGTATTTT
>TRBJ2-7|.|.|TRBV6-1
CVLQAGDYEQYF
TGTGTCCTGCAAGCGGGCGACTACGAGCAGTACTTC
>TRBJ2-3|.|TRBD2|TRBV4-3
CASSPLLLAGGPPDTQYF
TGCGCCAGCAGCCCACTCCTACTAGCGGGAGGGCCCCCAGATACGCAGTATTTT
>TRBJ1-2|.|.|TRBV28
CASSSRQFYGYTF
TGTGCCAGCAGTTCCAGACAGTTCTATGGCTACACCTTC
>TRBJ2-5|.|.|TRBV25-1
CASSQGGKGLQETQYF
TGTGCCAGCAGTCAGGGGGGAAAGGGATTACAAGAGACCCAGTACTTC
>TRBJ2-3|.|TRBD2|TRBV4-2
CASSQDREGGTDTQYF
TGTGCCAGCAGCCAAGATCGGGAGGGAGGTACAGATACGCAGTATTTT
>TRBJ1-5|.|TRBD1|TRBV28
CASSLSGGGNQPQHF
TGTGCCAGCAGTTTGTCAGGGGGCGGCAATCAGCCCCAGCATTTT
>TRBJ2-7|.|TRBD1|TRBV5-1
CASSSTIQGGSSYEQYF
TGCGCCAGCAGCTCCACAATACAGGGGGGCAGCTCCTACGAGCAGTACTTC
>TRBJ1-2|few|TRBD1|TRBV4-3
CASSQPQGGLGYGYTF
TGCGCCAGCAGCCAACCCCAGGGGGGATTAGGATATGGCTACACCTTC
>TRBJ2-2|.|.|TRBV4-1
CASSQGGSGELFF
TGCGCCAGCAGCCAAGGAGGGTCAGGGGAGCTGTTTTTT
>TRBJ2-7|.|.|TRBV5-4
CASSLTEVGYEQYF
TGTGCCAGCAGCCTTACGGAGGTCGGCTACGAGCAGTACTTC
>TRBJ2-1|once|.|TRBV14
CASSQGTRTAYNEQFF
TGTGCCAGCAGCCAAGGGACTCGTACCGCCTACAATGAGCAGTTCTTC
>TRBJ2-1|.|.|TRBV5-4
CASSPTQRAYNEQFF
TGTGCCAGCAGCCCCACTCAGCGGGCATACAATGAGCAGTTCTTC
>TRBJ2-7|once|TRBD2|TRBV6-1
CASGWGGVYEQYF
TGTGCCAGCGGGTGGGGGGGGGTGTACGAGCAGTACTTC
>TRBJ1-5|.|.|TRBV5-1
CASSLSDSSNQPQHF
TGCGCCAGCAGCCTATCGGACAGTAGCAATCAGCCCCAGCATTTT
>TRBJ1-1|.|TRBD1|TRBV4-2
CASSQTRTGTNTEAFF
TGTGCCAGCAGCCAAACTAGGACAGGGACGAACACTGAAGCTTTCTTT
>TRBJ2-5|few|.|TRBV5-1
CASSFDSQETQYF
TGCGCCAGCAGCTTCGACAGTCAAGAGACCCAGTACTTC